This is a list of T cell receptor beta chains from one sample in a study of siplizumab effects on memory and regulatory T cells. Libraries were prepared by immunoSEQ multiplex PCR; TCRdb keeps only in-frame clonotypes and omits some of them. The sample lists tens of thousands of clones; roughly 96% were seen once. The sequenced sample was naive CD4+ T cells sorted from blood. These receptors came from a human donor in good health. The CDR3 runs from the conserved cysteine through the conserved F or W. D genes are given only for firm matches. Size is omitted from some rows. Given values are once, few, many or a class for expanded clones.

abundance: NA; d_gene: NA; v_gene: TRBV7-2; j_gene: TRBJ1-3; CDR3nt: TGTGCCAGCAGCTTAGTCAGAACAGGCCTCTCTGGAAACACCATATATTTT; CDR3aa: CASSLVRTGLSGNTIYF
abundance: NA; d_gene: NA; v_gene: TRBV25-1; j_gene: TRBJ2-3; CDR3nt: TGTGCCAGCAGAATTCTACTCCCCCTCACAGATACGCAGTATTTT; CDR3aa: CASRILLPLTDTQYF
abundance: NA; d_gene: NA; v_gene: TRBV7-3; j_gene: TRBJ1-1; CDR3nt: TGTGCCAGCAGCTTCGACAGTTACACTGAAGCTTTCTTT; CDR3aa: CASSFDSYTEAFF
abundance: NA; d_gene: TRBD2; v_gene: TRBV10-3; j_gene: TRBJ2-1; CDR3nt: TGTGCCATCAGTGAGTCGCTAGCGGGGGACAATGAGCAGTTCTTC; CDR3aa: CAISESLAGDNEQFF
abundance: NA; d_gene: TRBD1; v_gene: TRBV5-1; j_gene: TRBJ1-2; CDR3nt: TGCGCCAGCGGACCCGACAGGGCTAGCTATGGCTACACCTTC; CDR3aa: CASGPDRASYGYTF
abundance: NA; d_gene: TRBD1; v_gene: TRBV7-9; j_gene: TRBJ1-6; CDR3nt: TGTGCCAGCAGCCCCTTCCGGGGGACAGGTCCTGTACCCCTCCACTTT; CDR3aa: CASSPFRGTGPVPLHF
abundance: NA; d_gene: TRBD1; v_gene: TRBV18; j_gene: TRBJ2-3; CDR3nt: TGTGCCAGCTCACCTCCGGGACAGGGGATGTTGGATACGCAGTATTTT; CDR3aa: CASSPPGQGMLDTQYF
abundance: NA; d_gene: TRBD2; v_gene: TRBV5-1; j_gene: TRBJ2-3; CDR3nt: TGCGCCAGCAGCTTACTGACTAGCGTTCGAACAGATACGCAGTATTTT; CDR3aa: CASSLLTSVRTDTQYF
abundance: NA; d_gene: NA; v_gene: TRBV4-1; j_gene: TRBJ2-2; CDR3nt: TGCGCCAGCAGCCAAGGGTGGGGGTACACCGGGGAGCTGTTTTTT; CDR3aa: CASSQGWGYTGELFF
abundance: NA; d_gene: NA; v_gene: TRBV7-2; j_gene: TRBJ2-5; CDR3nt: TGTGCCAGCAGTTACCAGGGGTCCTGGGAGACCCAGTACTTC; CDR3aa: CASSYQGSWETQYF
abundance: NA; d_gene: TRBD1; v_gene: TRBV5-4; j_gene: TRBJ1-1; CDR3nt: TGTGCCAGCAGCGGGGGACAGGGCGGTTTTGTTGAAGCTTTCTTT; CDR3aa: CASSGGQGGFVEAFF
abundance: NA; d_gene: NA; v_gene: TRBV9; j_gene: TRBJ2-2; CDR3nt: TGTGCCAGCAGCCCACACCAGATCCAACCGGGACTTACGAACACCGGGGAGCTGTTTTTT; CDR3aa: CASSPHQIQPGLTNTGELFF
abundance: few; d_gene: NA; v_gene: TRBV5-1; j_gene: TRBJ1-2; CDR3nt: TGCGCCAGCAGCGAGTCGGGACACGTGGGCTACACCTTC; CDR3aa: CASSESGHVGYTF
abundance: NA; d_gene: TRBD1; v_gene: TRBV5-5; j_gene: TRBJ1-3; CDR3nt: TGTGCCAGCAGCTTGGGAGGGGGCGGAAACACCATATATTTT; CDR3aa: CASSLGGGGNTIYF
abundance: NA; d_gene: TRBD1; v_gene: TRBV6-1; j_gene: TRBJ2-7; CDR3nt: TGTGCCAGCAGTGAAAGACAGGGGGATATGCCCTACGAGCAGTACTTC; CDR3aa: CASSERQGDMPYEQYF
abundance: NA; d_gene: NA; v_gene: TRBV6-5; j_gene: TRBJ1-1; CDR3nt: TGTGCCAGCAGTTACGTAGGGGGGGCTAAGGGCACTGAAGCTTTCTTT; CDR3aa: CASSYVGGAKGTEAFF
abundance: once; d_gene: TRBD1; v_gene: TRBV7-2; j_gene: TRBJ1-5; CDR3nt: TGTGCCAGCAGCCAGGACAGGGGCAGTCAGCATTTT; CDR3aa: CASSQDRGSQHF
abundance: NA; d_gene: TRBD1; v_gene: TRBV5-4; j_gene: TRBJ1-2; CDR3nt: TGTGCCAGCAGCGCGCCGGGACAGGGGGTTCCGGGAGGCTACACCTTC; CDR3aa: CASSAPGQGVPGGYTF
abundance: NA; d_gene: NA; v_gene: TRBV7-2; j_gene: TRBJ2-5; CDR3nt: TGTGCCAGCAGCTTCCGGCGCGGGGAGTTTGGTGTGACCCAGTACTTC; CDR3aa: CASSFRRGEFGVTQYF
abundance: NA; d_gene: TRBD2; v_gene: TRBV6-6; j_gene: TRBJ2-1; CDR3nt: TGTGCCAGCAGTAAACGGGGACTAGCGGGGGGGCTTGAGTTCTTC; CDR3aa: CASSKRGLAGGLEFF
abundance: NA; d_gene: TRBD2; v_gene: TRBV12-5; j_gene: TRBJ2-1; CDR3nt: TGTGCTAGTGGCAACCCCCCCGGGGGGAGGTACAATGAGCAGTTCTTC; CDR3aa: CASGNPPGGRYNEQFF
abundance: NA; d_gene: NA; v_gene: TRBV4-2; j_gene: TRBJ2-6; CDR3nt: TGTGCCAGCAGCCAAGTTGACAGTTTGGGTTCTGGGGCCAACGTCCTGACTTTC; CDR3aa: CASSQVDSLGSGANVLTF
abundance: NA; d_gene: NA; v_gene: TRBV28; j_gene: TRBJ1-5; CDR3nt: TGTGCCAGCAGTCCACAGGGTCTCAGCAATCAGCCCCAGCATTTT; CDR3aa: CASSPQGLSNQPQHF
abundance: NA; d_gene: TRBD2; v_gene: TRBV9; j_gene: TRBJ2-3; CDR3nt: TGTGCCAGCAGCGTAGGGGTCGGACTAGCGGGCACAGATACGCAGTATTTT; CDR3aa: CASSVGVGLAGTDTQYF
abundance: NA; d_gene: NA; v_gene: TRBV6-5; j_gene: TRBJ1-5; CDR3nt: TGTGCCAGCAGTTATAGCTATAGCAATCAGCCCCAGCATTTT; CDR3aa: CASSYSYSNQPQHF
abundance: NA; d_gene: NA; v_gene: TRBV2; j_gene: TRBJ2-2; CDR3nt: TGTGCCAGCAGATTGGTCGTTTCTACCGGGGAGCTGTTTTTT; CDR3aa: CASRLVVSTGELFF
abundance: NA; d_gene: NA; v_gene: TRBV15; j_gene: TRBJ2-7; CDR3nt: TGTGCCCGCCCGGGTAGGGGGTTTGTGCAGTACTTC; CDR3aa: CARPGRGFVQYF
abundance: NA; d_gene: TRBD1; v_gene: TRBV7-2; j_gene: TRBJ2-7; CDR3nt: TGTGCCAGCAGCCCGGACAGGGACTACGAGCAGTACTTC; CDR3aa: CASSPDRDYEQYF
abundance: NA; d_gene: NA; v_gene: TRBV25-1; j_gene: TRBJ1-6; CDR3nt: TGTGCCAGCCTAGAACGTGGGAAGGGGACCTCCTATAATTCACCCCTCCACTTT; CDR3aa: CASLERGKGTSYNSPLHF
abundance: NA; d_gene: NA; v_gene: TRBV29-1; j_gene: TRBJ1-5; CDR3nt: TGCAGCGTTGCCGGGGGGGCAGGGAACAATCAGCCCCAGCATTTT; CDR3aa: CSVAGGAGNNQPQHF
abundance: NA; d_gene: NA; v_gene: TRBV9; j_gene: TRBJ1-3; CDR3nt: TGTGCCAGCAGCGTCGGCACTGGAAACACCATATATTTT; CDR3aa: CASSVGTGNTIYF
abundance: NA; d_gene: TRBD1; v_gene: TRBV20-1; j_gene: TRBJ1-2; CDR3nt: TGCAGTGTACAGGGGAACTATGGCTACACCTTC; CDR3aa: CSVQGNYGYTF
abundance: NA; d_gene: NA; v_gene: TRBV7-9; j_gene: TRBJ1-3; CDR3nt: TGTGCCAGCTCGCGCGGGAGCTCTGGAAACACCATATATTTT; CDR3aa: CASSRGSSGNTIYF
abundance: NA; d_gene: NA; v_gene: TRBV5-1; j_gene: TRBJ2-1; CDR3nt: TGCGCCAGCAGCTTGGATAGGGCCCGAGGCCATGAGCAGTTCTTC; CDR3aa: CASSLDRARGHEQFF
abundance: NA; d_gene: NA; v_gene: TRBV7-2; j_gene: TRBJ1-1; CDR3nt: TGTGCCAGCAGCTTACTGAAGTCGGGCGCGAACACTGAAGCTTTCTTT; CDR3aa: CASSLLKSGANTEAFF
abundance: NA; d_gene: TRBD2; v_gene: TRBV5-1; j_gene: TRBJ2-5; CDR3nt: TGCGCCAGCAGCCAAGCCGGGACTAGCGGACTAGAGACCCAGTACTTC; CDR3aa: CASSQAGTSGLETQYF
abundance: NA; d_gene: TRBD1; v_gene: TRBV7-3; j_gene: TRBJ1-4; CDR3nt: TGTGCCAGCAGCTCTCGACAGGGTGAAAAACTGTTTTTT; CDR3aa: CASSSRQGEKLFF
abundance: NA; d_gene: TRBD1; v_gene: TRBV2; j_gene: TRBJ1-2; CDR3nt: TGTGCCAGCAAACGACGACAGGGTCTCGGCTACACCTTC; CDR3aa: CASKRRQGLGYTF
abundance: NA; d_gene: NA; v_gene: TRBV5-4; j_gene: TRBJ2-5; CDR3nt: TGTGCCAGCAGCTTGGGCAGGGTCCAAGAGACCCAGTACTTC; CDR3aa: CASSLGRVQETQYF
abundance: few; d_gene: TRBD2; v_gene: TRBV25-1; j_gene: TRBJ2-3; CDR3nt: TGTGCCAGCAGCGGGCTAGCGGGGCCGTCAGATACGCAGTATTTT; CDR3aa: CASSGLAGPSDTQYF
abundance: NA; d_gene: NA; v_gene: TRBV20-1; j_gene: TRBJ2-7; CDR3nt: TGCAGTGCTGAGAGCTCCTACGAGCAGTACTTC; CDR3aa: CSAESSYEQYF
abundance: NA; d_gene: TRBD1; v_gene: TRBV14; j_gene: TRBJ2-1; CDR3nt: TGTGCCAGCAGCCAATCCCCTGCGGGACAGGGGAACAATGAGCAGTTCTTC; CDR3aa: CASSQSPAGQGNNEQFF
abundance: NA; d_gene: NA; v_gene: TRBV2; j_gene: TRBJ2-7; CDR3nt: TGTGCCAGCAGTGAAGTAGTCAGGGGAAGCGAGCAGTACTTC; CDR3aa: CASSEVVRGSEQYF
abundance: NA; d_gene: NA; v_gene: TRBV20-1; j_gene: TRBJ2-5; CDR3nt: TGCAGTGCTAGATTTGCGACCCAGTACTTC; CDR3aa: CSARFATQYF
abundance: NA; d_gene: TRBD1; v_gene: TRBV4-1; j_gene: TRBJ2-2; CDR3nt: TGCGCCAGCAGCCCCACCGGGACAGGTCGCACCGGGGAGCTGTTTTTT; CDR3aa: CASSPTGTGRTGELFF
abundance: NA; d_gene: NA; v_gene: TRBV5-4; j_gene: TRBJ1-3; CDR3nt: TGTGCCAGCAGCTTGGGGCCCGTCTCTGGAAACACCATATATTTT; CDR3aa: CASSLGPVSGNTIYF
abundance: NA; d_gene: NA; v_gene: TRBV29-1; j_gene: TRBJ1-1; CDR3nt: TGCAGCGTTGCCCAGCTTAACACTGAAGCTTTCTTT; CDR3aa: CSVAQLNTEAFF
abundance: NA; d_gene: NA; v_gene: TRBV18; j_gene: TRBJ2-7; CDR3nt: TGTGCCAGCTCACCAGGTCAGGGTCCCTACGAGCAGTACTTC; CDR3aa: CASSPGQGPYEQYF
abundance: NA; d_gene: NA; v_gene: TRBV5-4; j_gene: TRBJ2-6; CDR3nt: TGTGCCAGCAGCTTGGGGCTCTCTGGGGCCAACGTCCTGACTTTC; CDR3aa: CASSLGLSGANVLTF
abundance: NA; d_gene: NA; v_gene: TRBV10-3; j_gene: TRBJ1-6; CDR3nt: TGTGCCTCCAACGGGGATTCGGCACCCCTCCACTTT; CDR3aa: CASNGDSAPLHF
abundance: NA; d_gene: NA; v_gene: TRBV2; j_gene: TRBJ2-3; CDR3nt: TGTGCCAGCAGGCGGGCAGATACGCAGTATTTT; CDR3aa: CASRRADTQYF
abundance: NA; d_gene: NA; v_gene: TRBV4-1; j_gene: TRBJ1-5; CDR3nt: TGCGCCAGCAGCCAAGAAGGGCCTCCGGCCGGAAATCAGCCCCAGCATTTT; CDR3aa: CASSQEGPPAGNQPQHF
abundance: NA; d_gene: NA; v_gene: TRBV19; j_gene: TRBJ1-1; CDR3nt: TGTGCCAGTAGTATAGCCCCGGGGACACCCACGGAAGCTTTCTTT; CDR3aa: CASSIAPGTPTEAFF